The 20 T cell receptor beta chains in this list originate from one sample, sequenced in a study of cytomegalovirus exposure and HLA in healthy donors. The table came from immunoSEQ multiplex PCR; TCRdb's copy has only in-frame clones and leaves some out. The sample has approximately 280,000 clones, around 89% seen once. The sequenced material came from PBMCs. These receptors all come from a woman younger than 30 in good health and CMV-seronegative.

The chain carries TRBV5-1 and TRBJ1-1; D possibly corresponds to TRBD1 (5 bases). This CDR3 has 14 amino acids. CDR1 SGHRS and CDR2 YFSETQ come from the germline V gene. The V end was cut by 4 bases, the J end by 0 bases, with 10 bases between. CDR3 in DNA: TGCGCCAGCAGCCAACAGACAGTGAACACTGAAGCTTTCTTT. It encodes CASSQQTVNTEAFF.

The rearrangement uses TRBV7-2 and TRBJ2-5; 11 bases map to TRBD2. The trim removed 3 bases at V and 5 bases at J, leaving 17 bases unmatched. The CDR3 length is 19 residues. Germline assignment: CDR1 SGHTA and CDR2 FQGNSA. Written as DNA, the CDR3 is TGTGCCAGCAGCTTGATTGTCGCTAGCGGGAGGAGTGGGGAGGAGACCCAGTACTTC. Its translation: CASSLIVASGRSGEETQYF.

The CDR3 loop reads CASSLAGGTYEQYF. DNA of the CDR3: TGTGCCAGCAGCTTAGCGGGAGGAACCTACGAGCAGTACTTC. The genes are TRBV11-2 and TRBJ2-7; 7 bases fit TRBD2. Germline trimming cut 1 base from V and 2 bases from J; bases unmatched to any gene: 2. The germline V gene has CDR1 SGHAT and CDR2 FQNNGV. CDR3 length equals 14 residues.

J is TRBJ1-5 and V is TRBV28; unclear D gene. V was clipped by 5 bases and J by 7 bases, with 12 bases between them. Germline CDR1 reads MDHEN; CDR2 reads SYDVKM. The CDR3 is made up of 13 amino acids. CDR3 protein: CASSTAAKQPQHF. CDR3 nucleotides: TGTGCCAGCAGTACAGCTGCAAAACAGCCCCAGCATTTT.

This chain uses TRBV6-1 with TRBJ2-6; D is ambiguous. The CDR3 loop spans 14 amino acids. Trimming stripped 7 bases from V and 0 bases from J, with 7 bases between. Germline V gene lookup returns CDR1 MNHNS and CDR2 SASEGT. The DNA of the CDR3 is TGTGCCAGCAATGTCTACTCTGGGGCCAACGTCCTGACTTTC. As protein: CASNVYSGANVLTF.

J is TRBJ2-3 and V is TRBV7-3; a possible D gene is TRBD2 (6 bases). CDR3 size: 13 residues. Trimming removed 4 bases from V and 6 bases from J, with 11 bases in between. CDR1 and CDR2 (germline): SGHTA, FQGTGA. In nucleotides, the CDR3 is TGTGCCAGCAGCTCCCGCCGGGAGGATACGCAGTATTTT. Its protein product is CASSSRREDTQYF.

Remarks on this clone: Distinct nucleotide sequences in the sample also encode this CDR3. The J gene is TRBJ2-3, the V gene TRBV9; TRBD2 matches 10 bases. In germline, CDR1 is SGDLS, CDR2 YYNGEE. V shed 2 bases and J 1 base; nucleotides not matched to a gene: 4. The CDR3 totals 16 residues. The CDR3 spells CASSVASGRGTDTQYF. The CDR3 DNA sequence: TGTGCCAGCAGCGTGGCTAGCGGGAGAGGCACAGATACGCAGTATTTT.

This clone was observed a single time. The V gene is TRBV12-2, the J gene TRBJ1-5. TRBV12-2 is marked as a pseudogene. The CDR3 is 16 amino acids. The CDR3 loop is CASRFGREESNQPQHF. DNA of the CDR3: TGTGCAAGTCGCTTTGGCAGGGAGGAAAGCAATCAGCCCCAGCATTTT.

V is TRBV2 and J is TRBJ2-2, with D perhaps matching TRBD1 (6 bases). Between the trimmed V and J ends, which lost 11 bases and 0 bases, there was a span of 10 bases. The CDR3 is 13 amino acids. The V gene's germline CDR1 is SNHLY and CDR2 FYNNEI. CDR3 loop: CAPRGPNTGELFF. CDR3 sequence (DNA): TGTGCCCCCAGGGGTCCGAACACCGGGGAGCTGTTTTTT.

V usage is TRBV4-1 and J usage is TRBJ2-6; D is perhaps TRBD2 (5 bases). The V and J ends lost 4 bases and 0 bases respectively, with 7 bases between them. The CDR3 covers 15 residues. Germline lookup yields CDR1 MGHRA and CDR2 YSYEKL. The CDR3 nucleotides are TGCGCCAGCAGCCTGACTACCTCTGGGGCCAACGTCCTGACTTTC. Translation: CASSLTTSGANVLTF.

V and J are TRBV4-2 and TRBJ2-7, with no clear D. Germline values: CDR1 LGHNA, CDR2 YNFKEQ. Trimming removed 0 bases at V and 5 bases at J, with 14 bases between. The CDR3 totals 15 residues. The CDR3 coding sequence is TGTGCCAGCAGCCAAGATTTACCCACCGAGGACGAGCAGTACTTC. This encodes CASSQDLPTEDEQYF.

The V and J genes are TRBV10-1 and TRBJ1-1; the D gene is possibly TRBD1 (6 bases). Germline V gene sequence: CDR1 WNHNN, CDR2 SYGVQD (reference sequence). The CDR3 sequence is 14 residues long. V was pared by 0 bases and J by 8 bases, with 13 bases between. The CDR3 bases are TGCGCCAGCAGTGAGTCGTTGGCGGGGGCGGAAGCTTTCTTT. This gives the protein CASSESLAGAEAFF.

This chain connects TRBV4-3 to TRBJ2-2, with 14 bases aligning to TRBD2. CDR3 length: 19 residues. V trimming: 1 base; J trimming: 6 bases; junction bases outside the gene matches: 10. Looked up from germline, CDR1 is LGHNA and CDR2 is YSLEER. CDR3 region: CASSQAGGLTSGRAGELFF. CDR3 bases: TGCGCCAGCAGCCAAGCTGGGGGATTGACTAGCGGGAGGGCCGGGGAGCTGTTTTTT.

The CDR3 DNA sequence: TGTGCCAGCTCACCACGTTCTAAGGCAGGGGATAACTATGGCTACACCTTC. Protein sequence: CASSPRSKAGDNYGYTF. The chain joins TRBV18 to TRBJ1-2, with TRBD1 as a possible D gene (6 bases). Deletions cut 1 base from V and 1 base from J, with 16 bases between. This CDR3 comprises 17 residues. Germline V CDR1 and CDR2: KGHSH, LQKENI.

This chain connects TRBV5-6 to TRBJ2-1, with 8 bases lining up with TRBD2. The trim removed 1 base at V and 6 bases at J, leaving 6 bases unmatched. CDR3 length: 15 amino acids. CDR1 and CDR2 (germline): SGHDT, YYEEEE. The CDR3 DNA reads TGTGCCAGCAGCTTGCCAGCGGGAGACGTCAATGAGCAGTTCTTC. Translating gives CASSLPAGDVNEQFF.

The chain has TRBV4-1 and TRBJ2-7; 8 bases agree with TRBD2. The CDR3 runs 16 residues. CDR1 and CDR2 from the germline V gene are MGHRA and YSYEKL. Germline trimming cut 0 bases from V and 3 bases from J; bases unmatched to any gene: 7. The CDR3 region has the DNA TGCGCCAGCAGCCAAGAATGGCTAGCGGGCGTCTACGAGCAGTACTTC. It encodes CASSQEWLAGVYEQYF.

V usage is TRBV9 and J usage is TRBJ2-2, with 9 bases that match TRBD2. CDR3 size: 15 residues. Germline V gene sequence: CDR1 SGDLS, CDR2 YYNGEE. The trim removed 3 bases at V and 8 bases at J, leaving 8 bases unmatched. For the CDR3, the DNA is TGTGCCAGCAGCGATTCCGGGACTAGCTCGGGGGAGCTGTTTTTT. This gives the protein CASSDSGTSSGELFF.

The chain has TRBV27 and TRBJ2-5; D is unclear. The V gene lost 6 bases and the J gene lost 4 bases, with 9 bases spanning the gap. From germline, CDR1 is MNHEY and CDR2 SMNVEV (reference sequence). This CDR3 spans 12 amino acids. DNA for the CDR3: TGTGCCAGCAGCCCGACGGGAGAGACCCAGTACTTC. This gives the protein CASSPTGETQYF.

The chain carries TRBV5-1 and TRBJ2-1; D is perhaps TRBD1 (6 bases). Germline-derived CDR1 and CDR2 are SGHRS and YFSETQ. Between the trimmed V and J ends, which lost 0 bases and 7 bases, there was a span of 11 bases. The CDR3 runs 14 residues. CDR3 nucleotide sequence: TGCGCCAGCAGCTTGGTGGCAGGGGAGAATGAGCAGTTCTTC. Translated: CASSLVAGENEQFF.

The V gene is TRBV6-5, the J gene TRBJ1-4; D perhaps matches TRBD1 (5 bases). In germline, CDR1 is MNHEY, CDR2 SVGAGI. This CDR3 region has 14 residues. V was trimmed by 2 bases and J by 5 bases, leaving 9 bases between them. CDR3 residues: CASSYVGANEKLFF. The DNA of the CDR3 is TGTGCCAGCAGTTACGTAGGGGCAAATGAAAAACTGTTTTTT.